The 30 T cell receptor beta chains below all came from one sample that was sequenced in a study of blood T cell repertoires in COVID-19. Profiled with immunoSEQ multiplex PCR; TCRdb holds only in-frame clones, not every one. This table has about 250,000 clones, 65% to 90% appearing once. Material for sequencing was PBMCs or T cells enriched from blood (not recorded which). The receptors here all came from a man aged 35 to 55 who had recovered from COVID-19.

This chain connects TRBV7-2 to TRBJ1-6, with D possibly TRBD1 on 6 matching bases. The CDR3 extends over 14 amino acids. Trimming pared 5 bases from V and 9 bases from J, leaving 14 bases between. CDR1 and CDR2 from the germline V gene are SGHTA and FQGNSA. CDR3 coding DNA: TGTGCCAGCAGCGTATTGGGGGCCAGTTCACCCCTCCACTTT. Amino acids: CASSVLGASSPLHF.

This chain joins TRBV5-1 and TRBJ1-6; D gene uncertain. The CDR3 spans 14 residues. CDR1 and CDR2 (germline): SGHRS, YFSETQ. V was trimmed by 0 bases and J by 7 bases, leaving 8 bases between them. Here the CDR3 DNA reads TGCGCCAGCAGCTTGGCACCGAGAAATTCACCCCTCCACTTT. Encoded protein: CASSLAPRNSPLHF.

This chain joins TRBV10-3 and TRBJ1-1; D is perhaps TRBD1 (5 bases). The germline V and J ends were trimmed by 0 bases and 9 bases, with 20 bases remaining between them. Germline-derived CDR1 and CDR2 are ENHRY and SYGVKD. The CDR3 has 16 amino acids. CDR3 nucleotide sequence: TGTGCCATCAGTGAGTCAGAGGTACGGGAGGGGTTTAAAGCTTTCTTT. The encoded protein is CAISESEVREGFKAFF.

This sequence joins TRBV18 and TRBJ2-7; 10 nucleotides agree with TRBD1. The V gene's germline CDR1 is KGHSH and CDR2 LQKENI. This CDR3 region has 15 residues. The V segment lost 3 bases and the J segment 6 bases; nucleotides outside the gene matches: 8. Written as DNA, the CDR3 is TGTGCCAGCTCACCCCGACAGGGGGCGCAGGGCGAGCAGTACTTC. The encoded protein is CASSPRQGAQGEQYF.

The chain joins TRBV7-8 to TRBJ1-1, with D possibly TRBD1 on 6 matching bases. This CDR3 comprises 17 residues. The V end lost 5 bases, the J end lost 0 bases, and 19 bases lay between the germline ends. The germline V gene has CDR1 SGHVS and CDR2 FQNEAQ. The chain's CDR3 is CASSPAGAVDMNTEAFF. For the CDR3, the DNA is TGTGCCAGCAGCCCCGCAGGGGCGGTAGACATGAACACTGAAGCTTTCTTT.

This chain connects TRBV7-9 to TRBJ1-3; 8 positions agree with TRBD1. CDR3 length: 16 residues. Trimming cost V 2 bases and J 2 bases; bases outside gene matches: 5. CDR1 is SEHNR and CDR2 is FQNEAQ in the germline V gene (reference sequence). The CDR3 bases are TGTGCCAGCAGCTTATCGCAGGGGGCGACTGGAAACACCATATATTTT. Encoded protein: CASSLSQGATGNTIYF.

V and J are TRBV11-3 and TRBJ1-1, with 7 bases identical to TRBD1. Trimming removed 5 bases from V and 10 bases from J; junction bases left unmatched: 4. Germline CDR1 reads SGHNT; CDR2 reads YENEEA. The CDR3 contains 11 residues. CDR3 amino acids: CASSGQDGAFF. In nucleotides, the CDR3 is TGTGCCAGCAGCGGACAGGACGGAGCTTTCTTT. The full variable domain, completed using reference TRBV11-3 and TRBJ1-1, is EAGVVQSPRYKIIEKKQPVAFWCNPISGHNTLYWYLQNLGQGPELLIRYENEEAVDDSQLPKDRFSAERLKGVDSTLKIQPAELGDSAVYLCASSGQDGAFFGQGTRLTVV.

V usage is TRBV3-1 (or the pseudogene TRBV3-2) and J usage is TRBJ2-1; 9 bases agree with TRBD2. This CDR3 spans 16 amino acids. The J segment lost 0 bases and the V segment lost 4 bases, leaving 4 bases of the junction unmatched. CDR1 is LGHDT and CDR2 is YNNKEL in the germline V gene (reference sequence). The CDR3 spells CASSLEAGGSYNEQFF. The DNA of the CDR3 is TGTGCCAGCAGCCTGGAAGCGGGAGGCTCCTACAATGAGCAGTTCTTC.

The rearrangement links TRBV18 to TRBJ1-5, with TRBD1 matching 8 bases. Germline trimming cut 5 bases from V and 2 bases from J; bases unmatched to any gene: 5. This CDR3 contains 15 residues. Germline CDR1 reads KGHSH; CDR2 reads LQKENI. As DNA, the CDR3 is TGTGCCAGCTCATCGGACAGGGCGGGCAATCAGCCCCAGCATTTT. This codes for CASSSDRAGNQPQHF.

This rearrangement joins TRBV24-1 to TRBJ2-5; D is possibly TRBD2 (5 bases). This CDR3 is built from 13 residues. The germline V gene encodes CDR1 KGHDR and CDR2 SFDVKD. V lost 4 bases to trimming and J lost 6 bases, with 11 bases between them. The CDR3, as DNA: TGTGCCACCAGTGAGCAGAACGGGAAGACCCAGTACTTC. Its protein product is CATSEQNGKTQYF.

The chain links TRBV7-2 to TRBJ2-7; D not resolved. The germline V and J ends were trimmed by 5 bases and 0 bases, with 14 bases remaining between them. Germline V CDR1 and CDR2: SGHTA, FQGNSA. This CDR3 contains 15 residues. The CDR3 region is CASSPDLLGSYEQYF. DNA of the CDR3: TGTGCCAGCAGCCCCGACCTCCTAGGCTCCTACGAGCAGTACTTC.

The chain links TRBV3-1 (or the pseudogene TRBV3-2) to TRBJ2-5; D gene uncertain. With 6 bases removed from V and 5 bases from J, the gap between germline ends came to 10 bases. CDR3 length equals 12 residues. Germline-derived CDR1 and CDR2 are LGHDT and YNNKEL (reference sequence). CDR3 DNA: TGTGCCAGCAGAAATAGTCGGGAGACCCAGTACTTC. It codes for CASRNSRETQYF.

The chain couples TRBV5-1 to TRBJ2-5; 7 bases align to TRBD1. V shed 0 bases and J 0 bases; nucleotides not matched to a gene: 2. The CDR3 totals 15 residues. Per germline, CDR1 SGHRS and CDR2 YFSETQ. This CDR3 is CASSLADRDQETQYF. The CDR3 DNA is TGCGCCAGCAGCTTGGCCGACAGGGACCAAGAGACCCAGTACTTC.

The rearrangement joins TRBV7-9 to TRBJ1-1, with 8 bases fitting TRBD1. The CDR3 totals 15 residues. The V gene's germline CDR1 is SEHNR and CDR2 FQNEAQ (reference sequence). V lost 1 base and J lost 5; bases outside the gene matches: 6. CDR3 residues: CASSLEQGVSTEAFF. The CDR3 nucleotides read TGTGCCAGCAGCTTAGAACAGGGGGTATCGACTGAAGCTTTCTTT.

This clone was counted once. The chain joins TRBV7-9 to TRBJ1-2; D gene unclear. Germline V gene lookup returns CDR1 SEHNR and CDR2 FQNEAQ (reference sequence). This CDR3 comprises 13 residues. V lost 1 base, J lost 8 bases, and 11 bases lay in between. CDR3 nucleotide sequence: TGTGCCAGCAGCTTAGTACAAGATTCGGGCTACACCTTC. Translated: CASSLVQDSGYTF. Combining the CDR3 with reference TRBV7-9 and TRBJ1-2 gives the whole variable domain DTGVSQNPRHKITKRGQNVTFRCDPISEHNRLYWYRQTLGQGPEFLTYFQNEAQLEKSRLLSDRFSAERPKGSFSTLEIQRTEQGDSAMYLCASSLVQDSGYTFGSGTRLTVV.

V usage is TRBV7-2 and J usage is TRBJ1-5; D gene unclear. This CDR3 spans 13 amino acids. The ends were cut back, 3 bases at V and 0 bases at J, with 3 bases in the middle. CDR1 is SGHTA and CDR2 is FQGNSA in the germline V gene. The CDR3 bases are TGTGCCAGCAGCTTTTATAGCAATCAGCCCCAGCATTTT. This gives the protein CASSFYSNQPQHF.

The rearrangement joins TRBV10-3 to TRBJ2-2, with 9 bases lining up with TRBD2. J lost 0 bases, V lost 0 bases, and 11 bases had no gene match. This CDR3 region has 20 residues. Germline V gene sequence: CDR1 ENHRY, CDR2 SYGVKD. DNA for the CDR3: TGTGCCATCAGTGAGTCGACTTTACTAGCGGGCAGACCGAACACCGGGGAGCTGTTTTTT. Translating gives CAISESTLLAGRPNTGELFF.

The gene calls are TRBV29-1 and TRBJ1-2; maybe TRBD1 (6 bases). The V end lost 7 bases, the J end lost 4 bases, and 10 bases lay between the germline ends. Per germline, CDR1 SQVTM and CDR2 ANQGSEA. The CDR3 is 11 residues long. Written as DNA, the CDR3 is TGCAGCGCCCTGACAGGCTATGGCTACACCTTC. It encodes CSALTGYGYTF.

This chain joins TRBV10-3 and TRBJ2-2, with TRBD2 as a possible D gene (7 bases). Trimming removed 2 bases at V and 5 bases at J, with 12 bases between. Germline V lookup: CDR1 ENHRY, CDR2 SYGVKD. CDR3 length: 15 residues. The CDR3 loop reads CAISEPGGGTGELFF. The CDR3 DNA reads as TGTGCCATCAGTGAGCCGGGGGGCGGAACCGGGGAGCTGTTTTTT.

J is TRBJ2-7 and V is TRBV2; D is ambiguous. The CDR3 consists of 11 residues. CDR1 is SNHLY, CDR2 FYNNEI, per germline. The V end lost 8 bases, the J end lost 6 bases, and 11 bases lay between the germline ends. The CDR3 nucleotides are TGTGCCAGCTACTTACTCCCCGAGCAGTACTTC. This sequence encodes CASYLLPEQYF.

The chain carries TRBV6-5 and TRBJ2-1, with D possibly TRBD2 on 6 matching bases. Germline lookup yields CDR1 MNHEY and CDR2 SVGAGI. V was shortened by 7 bases and J by 0 bases, with 10 bases between the two germline ends. This CDR3 spans 14 amino acids. The CDR3 reads CASTAGGSYNEQFF. CDR3 in DNA: TGTGCCAGCACCGCCGGGGGCTCCTACAATGAGCAGTTCTTC.

This chain links TRBV7-9 with TRBJ2-1; D is unclear. Germline V lookup: CDR1 SEHNR, CDR2 FQNEAQ (reference sequence). The CDR3 extends over 15 amino acids. V was trimmed by 3 bases and J by 4 bases, leaving 13 bases between them. CDR3 DNA sequence: TGTGCCAGCAGCTTGCCCGGAGTTTTTTACAATGAGCAGTTCTTC. The encoded protein is CASSLPGVFYNEQFF.

The chain uses TRBV19 and TRBJ2-3, with 7 bases matching TRBD2. There are 14 residues in the CDR3. Per the germline V gene, CDR1 is LNHDA and CDR2 is SQIVND (reference sequence). Trimming at V came to 10 bases and at J to 1 base, leaving 8 bases not matched to a gene. The CDR3 DNA reads as TGTGCCACGCTAGCGGAGATGGGCACAGATACGCAGTATTTT. Its protein is CATLAEMGTDTQYF.

The chain has TRBV5-5 and TRBJ2-3; D might be TRBD2 (5 bases). With 4 bases removed from V and 4 bases from J, the gap between germline ends came to 10 bases. This CDR3 has 13 residues. The germline V gene has CDR1 SGHKS and CDR2 YYEKEE (reference sequence). The CDR3 reads CASSGGPPDTQYF. DNA for the CDR3: TGTGCCAGCAGCGGAGGACCCCCAGATACGCAGTATTTT. The full variable domain, in which reference TRBV5-5 and TRBJ2-3 provide the parts outside the CDR3, is DAGVTQSPTHLIKTRGQQVTLRCSPISGHKSVSWYQQVLGQGPQFIFQYYEKEERGRGNFPDRFSARQFPNYSSELNVNALLLGDSALYLCASSGGPPDTQYFGPGTRLTVL.

The CDR3 sequence is CASSQDRETEPLHF. The CDR3 DNA reads as TGCGCCAGCAGCCAGGACAGAGAAACGGAGCCCCTCCACTTT. The V and J genes are TRBV4-3 and TRBJ1-6, with D possibly TRBD1 on 6 matching bases. Germline CDR1 is LGHNA and CDR2 is YSLEER. The CDR3 runs to 14 residues. V dropped 3 bases and J dropped 13 bases, with 16 bases sitting between them.

This chain connects TRBV12-3 or TRBV12-4 to TRBJ2-7; D might be TRBD2 (5 bases). V lost 3 bases and J lost 7, with 10 bases in between. The CDR3 contains 12 residues. The CDR3 sequence is CASSFVTNEQYF. As DNA, the CDR3 is TGTGCCAGCAGTTTTGTGACTAATGAGCAGTACTTC.

The chain recombines TRBV4-2 with TRBJ2-1; the match to TRBD2 covers 8 bases. Germline V gene sequence: CDR1 LGHNA, CDR2 YNFKEQ. CDR3 length: 17 amino acids. J was trimmed by 6 bases and V by 0 bases; bases with no gene match: 10. Written as DNA, the CDR3 is TGTGCCAGCAGCCAAGATCTGACGGGAGGGCCCAGCAATGAGCAGTTCTTC. As protein: CASSQDLTGGPSNEQFF.

CDR3 nucleotide sequence: TGTGCCAGCAGCCAAGCTAAGAACACTGAAGCTTTCTTT. Translation: CASSQAKNTEAFF. The V call is TRBV4-2, the J call TRBJ1-1; unclear D gene. The V gene's germline CDR1 is LGHNA and CDR2 YNFKEQ. CDR3 length equals 13 residues. Trimming cost V 1 base and J 1 base, with 4 bases left between them.

The J gene is TRBJ2-7, the V gene TRBV21-1; the tabulated D call, TRBD1, remains unverified against the DNA. TRBV21-1 is noted as a pseudogene. This CDR3 is 15 amino acids long. The CDR3 loop reads CASRDHRGPGYEQYF. The CDR3 nucleotides read TGTGCCAGCAGGGATCACAGGGGCCCGGGATACGAGCAGTACTTC.

This clone was recorded a few times. The chain couples TRBV7-8 to TRBJ2-7, with D possibly matching TRBD1 (6 bases). Between the trimmed V and J ends, which lost 5 bases and 4 bases, there was a span of 18 bases. The length of the CDR3 is 15 residues. The germline CDR1 and CDR2 sequences are SGHVS and FQNEAQ. The CDR3 is CASSIQGRGIYEQYF. The CDR3 region has the DNA TGTGCCAGCAGCATACAGGGTCGTGGAATATACGAGCAGTACTTC.